Described below is a single T cell receptor beta chain sequence and its context. What it recognizes is unknown. Genes and germline are mouse. The CDR3 extends 1 residue past the end of the read, so its final part is completed from the germline J gene. This sample was taken from a study of tissue T cells after allogeneic stem cell transplantation. Findings and caveats of the study: Some tissue clones might be persisting host cells; their alloreactivity or antigen specificity was not determined.

Germline V CDR1 and CDR2: GKSSPN, SITVG. V was pared by 0 bases and J by 0 bases, with 4 bases between. CDR3 size: 13 residues. The protocol was immunoSEQ multiplex PCR, while the TCRdb copy is restricted to in-frame clones and leaves out a portion. The table shows around 7,400 clones, with around 68% occurring only once. The chain is built from TRBV31 and TRBJ2-4; no reliable D call. The sample taken for sequencing was blood. This sequence originates from a female BALB/c mouse in good health. Mouse strain MHC haplotype: H2-d. The CDR3 sequence: CAWSLNSQNTLYF. The sequenced part of the CDR3 DNA is TGTGCCTGGAGTCTCAACAGTCAAAACACCTTGTAC.